The rows below give T cell receptor beta chains drawn from one sample of a study of T-cell reconstitution after alpha-beta-depleted transplantation in children. TCRdb passed the PCR reads through MiXCR, listing each CDR3 protein once. The sample records fewer than 500,000 distinct CDR3 sequences, 43% being singletons. The specimen was PBMCs, collected before TCRalphabeta/CD19-depleted stem cell transplant. These receptors all stem from a girl aged 2-10 years with aplastic anemia, due to receive a stem cell transplant. Both conserved end residues are part of each CDR3. The order of the fields is V gene, clone size, D gene, J gene, CDR3 protein, CDR3 DNA. A D gene is named only where the DNA matches it firmly. Only part of the rows carry a size: once, few, many, or a class if the clone is expanded.

>TRBV3-1|many|TRBD1|TRBJ1-1
CASIRRDRAGTEAFF
TGTGCCAGCATTCGTCGTGACAGGGCGGGCACTGAAGCTTTCTTT
>TRBV20-1|many|NA|TRBJ2-5
CSASGPTETQYF
TGCAGTGCTAGCGGTCCCACCGAGACCCAGTACTTC
>TRBV20-1|many|NA|TRBJ1-2
CSARGQGIEYGYTF
TGCAGTGCTAGAGGGCAGGGTATTGAGTATGGCTACACCTTC
>TRBV2|few|NA|TRBJ1-2
CASGQGSDYGYTF
TGTGCCAGCGGTCAGGGAAGTGACTATGGCTACACCTTC
>TRBV7-3|few|TRBD2|TRBJ2-1
CASSLIGTSGRGGSYNEQFF
TGTGCCAGCAGTCTTATTGGGACTAGCGGGAGAGGGGGCTCCTACAATGAGCAGTTCTTC
>TRBV7-2|NA|NA|TRBJ2-3
CASSLATAADTQYF
TGTGCCAGCAGCTTAGCCACGGCGGCAGATACGCAGTATTTT
>TRBV5-4|few|NA|TRBJ1-1
CASSLQRETEAFF
TGTGCCAGCAGCTTGCAGCGGGAAACTGAAGCTTTCTTT
>TRBV2|few|TRBD2|TRBJ2-4
CASMREGVKNIQYF
TGTGCCAGCATGAGGGAGGGAGTCAAAAACATTCAGTACTTC
>TRBV30|NA|NA|TRBJ2-7
CAWNVPSYEQYF
TGTGCCTGGAATGTACCCTCCTACGAGCAGTACTTC
>TRBV2|many|TRBD1|TRBJ2-7
CAMGQGYEQYF
TGTGCCATGGGACAGGGCTACGAGCAGTACTTC
>TRBV20-1|NA|NA|TRBJ1-3
CSADEPGADTIYF
TGCAGTGCTGACGAACCGGGCGCGGACACCATATATTTT
>TRBV5-1|many|NA|TRBJ2-1
CASSSFRGNNEQFF
TGCGCCAGCAGCTCCTTTAGGGGAAACAATGAGCAGTTCTTC
>TRBV12-3/TRBV12-4|many|TRBD2|TRBJ2-7
CASSLARSSGSLNEQYF
TGTGCCAGCAGTTTGGCCCGGAGTAGCGGGAGTCTGAACGAGCAGTACTTC
>TRBV27|many|TRBD2|TRBJ2-3
CASRPTSGSTDTQYF
TGTGCCAGCAGGCCAACTAGCGGGAGCACAGATACGCAGTATTTT
>TRBV10-2|NA|NA|TRBJ2-2
CASSETGPVTGELFF
TGCGCCAGCAGTGAGACAGGACCCGTCACCGGGGAGCTGTTTTTT
>TRBV6-2/TRBV6-3|many|NA|TRBJ1-5
CASSQQEVGQPQHF
TGTGCCAGCAGTCAGCAGGAGGTTGGACAGCCCCAGCATTTT
>TRBV9|many|NA|TRBJ2-1
CASSVGRGLGIDEQFF
TGTGCCAGCAGCGTAGGGAGGGGGTTGGGAATAGATGAGCAGTTCTTC
>TRBV25-1|few|NA|TRBJ2-7
CASSELEGSEQYF
TGTGCCAGCAGTGAATTGGAGGGGAGCGAGCAGTACTTC
>TRBV7-8|NA|NA|TRBJ2-3
CASSLGMGRLSTDTQYF
TGTGCCAGCAGCTTGGGGATGGGGCGGCTCAGCACAGATACGCAGTATTTT
>TRBV3-1|few|NA|TRBJ2-2
CASSQETLRGGELFF
TGTGCCAGCAGCCAAGAGACCTTGAGGGGGGGGGAGCTGTTTTTT